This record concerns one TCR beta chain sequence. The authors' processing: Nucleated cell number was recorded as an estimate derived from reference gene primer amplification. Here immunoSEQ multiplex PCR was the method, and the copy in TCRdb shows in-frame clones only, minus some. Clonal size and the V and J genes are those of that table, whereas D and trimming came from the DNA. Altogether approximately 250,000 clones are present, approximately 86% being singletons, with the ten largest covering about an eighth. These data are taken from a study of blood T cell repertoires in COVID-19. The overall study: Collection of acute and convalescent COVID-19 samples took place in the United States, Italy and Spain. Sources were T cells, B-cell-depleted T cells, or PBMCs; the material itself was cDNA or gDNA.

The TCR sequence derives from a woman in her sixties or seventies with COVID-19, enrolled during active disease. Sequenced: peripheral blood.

DNA of the CDR3: TGTGCCAGCAGCCCACCCTGGGAGGTAGATACGCAGTATTTT. This translates into CASSPPWEVDTQYF. V and J are TRBV9 and TRBJ2-3; the D gene is possibly TRBD2 (6 bases). Germline V gene data show CDR1 as SGDLS and CDR2 as YYNGEE. This CDR3 spans 14 amino acids. Trimming shortened V by 4 bases and J by 5 bases, and 14 bases separated the two germline ends.